The clone carrying this T cell receptor beta chain has a handful of counts. The data belong to a study of shared clonotypes between healthy human individuals. Naive CD8 isolation took CD45RO-negative cells positively selected for CCR7 and excluded terminally differentiated effector memory CD45RA+ cells. The CDR3 loop spans 14 amino acids. V was clipped by 5 bases and J by 6 bases, with 11 bases between them. Germline CDR1 and CDR2: WNHNN and SYGVQD (reference sequence). Clones were sequenced by immunoSEQ multiplex PCR, and TCRdb holds only the in-frame ones, with some missing. The table records some 2.1 million clones, just under 95% of them present only once.

This chain links TRBV10-1 with TRBJ1-6; D uncertain. Sequencing was performed on naive CD8+ T cells sorted from blood. This clonotype was sampled from a man between 18 and 29 years old in good health. The CDR3 region has the DNA TGCGCCAGCAGTCAGGACGGAACTAATTCACCCCTCCACTTT. Its translation: CASSQDGTNSPLHF.